This T cell receptor beta chain was identified in a study of T cell changes during pregnancy in multiple sclerosis. This CDR3 comprises 13 residues. CDR1 MNHEY and CDR2 SVGAGI come from the germline V gene. V lost 2 bases to trimming and J lost 10 bases, with 12 bases between them. This clone was seen a few times. Assay: immunoSEQ multiplex PCR; the TCRdb copy retains only in-frame clones and omits some. The data hold approximately 50,000 clones, with roughly 90% observed a single time. This TCR was recovered from a female donor with multiple sclerosis, enrolled in a pregnancy study. The chain employs TRBV6-5 and TRBJ2-1; D not resolved. The sample in question was peripheral blood, obtained in the second trimester of pregnancy. The CDR3 here is CASSYQRRLEQFF. The CDR3 DNA sequence: TGTGCCAGCAGTTACCAAAGGCGGCTGGAGCAGTTCTTC.